This TCR beta chain was profiled in a study of breast tumors, draining lymph nodes, adjacent tissues. Whole-study findings and limits: Tumor repertoires ranked between lymph nodes and nontumor tissue in diversity, with V and J gene preferences. Compared with basal-like, luminal-like tumors shared significantly more repertoire with nontumor tissue. The data were judged consistent with most tumor T cells coming from lymph node and expanding in tumor.

With respect to this clonotype: As yet, its antigen is unknown.

Each CDR3 protein gets one entry after TCRdb re-called the multiplex PCR reads with MiXCR. The table records fewer than 200,000 distinct CDR3 sequences, more than 25% of them present only once. Axillary draining lymph nodes of breast cancer patients supplied the node samples. The material sequenced was axillary lymph node tissue. This clonotype was obtained from a female donor with breast cancer. Some clones in this sample may be carry-over from other donors' samples.

The CDR3 sequence is CASASALSPYEQYF. In DNA form, the CDR3 reads TGTGCCAGCGCCTCGGCCCTTTCCCCCTACGAGCAGTACTTC. The chain employs TRBV11-2 and TRBJ2-7, with no clear D. Trimming pared 8 bases from V and 2 bases from J, leaving 16 bases between. This CDR3 has 14 residues. CDR1 is SGHAT and CDR2 is FQNNGV in the germline V gene. The complete variable domain, with remaining parts taken from reference TRBV11-2 and TRBJ2-7, reads EAGVAQSPRYKIIEKRQSVAFWCNPISGHATLYWYQQILGQGPKLLIQFQNNGVVDDSQLPKDRFSAERLKGVDSTLKIQPAKLEDSAVYLCASASALSPYEQYFGPGTRLTVT.